These 26 T cell receptor beta chains share one sample of origin, sequenced in a study of T cells after yellow fever vaccination. TCRdb processed the 5' RACE reads anew with MiXCR; each CDR3 protein has one entry. In the table there are under 400,000 distinct CDR3 sequences, 11% of which are singletons. The input for sequencing was PBMCs, taken on the day of the first yellow fever vaccination. The receptors were gathered from a man aged 18-30 years who received the YFV17D yellow fever vaccine.

The chain links TRBV6-5 to TRBJ2-7; 7 nucleotides match TRBD1. V gave up 0 bases and J gave up 3 bases; unmatched junction bases: 5. The CDR3 runs 15 residues. CDR1 MNHEY and CDR2 SVGAGI come from the germline V gene. CDR3 protein: CASSYSTPGGYEQYF. The CDR3 coding sequence is TGTGCCAGCAGTTACTCGACTCCAGGGGGCTACGAGCAGTACTTC.

This clonotype has only a few counts. V usage is TRBV28 and J usage is TRBJ1-5, with 9 bases aligning to TRBD1. This CDR3 has 17 residues. In germline, CDR1 is MDHEN, CDR2 SYDVKM. Trimming cost V 4 bases and J 7 bases; bases outside gene matches: 14. Here the CDR3 DNA reads TGTGCCAGCAGTTACCTGCGCGGGACAGGGTTGGACCAGCCCCAGCATTTT. As protein: CASSYLRGTGLDQPQHF.

The chain has TRBV4-3 and TRBJ2-6, with D possibly called TRBD1 or TRBD2 (6 bases each). V was shortened by 1 base and J by 2 bases, with 9 bases between the two germline ends. CDR3 length: 16 amino acids. CDR1 and CDR2 from the germline V gene are LGHNA and YSLEER. The chain's CDR3 is CASSQAEGAGANVLTF. DNA for the CDR3: TGCGCCAGCAGCCAAGCGGAGGGGGCTGGGGCCAACGTCCTGACTTTC.

This clonotype was seen at least ten times. V gene TRBV5-1 combines with J gene TRBJ2-2; D remains ambiguous. CDR3 length: 15 residues. V was clipped by 2 bases and J by 7 bases, with 15 bases between them. The germline gives CDR1 SGHRS, CDR2 YFSETQ. CDR3 residues: CASSFTAADFGELFF. CDR3 coding DNA: TGCGCCAGCAGCTTTACAGCCGCTGATTTCGGGGAGCTGTTTTTT.

The chain uses TRBV6-1 and TRBJ2-2; D might be TRBD1 (5 bases). Germline CDR1 MNHNS, CDR2 SASEGT. Trimming removed 6 bases at V and 1 base at J, with 9 bases between. This CDR3 has 14 residues. CDR3 DNA sequence: TGTGCCAGCAGGGACACGGGGAACACCGGGGAGCTGTTTTTT. It is translated as CASRDTGNTGELFF.

V is TRBV7-9 and J is TRBJ2-7; D is ambiguous. The CDR3 consists of 13 residues. Trimming left V 1 base short and J 2 bases short, with 6 bases between. In germline, CDR1 is SEHNR, CDR2 FQNEAQ (reference sequence). CDR3 region: CASSLEFPYEQYV. In nucleotides, the CDR3 is TGTGCCAGCAGCTTAGAATTTCCCTACGAGCAGTACGTC.

The rearrangement joins TRBV19 to TRBJ2-6; the match to TRBD2 covers 8 bases. V lost 2 bases to trimming and J lost 0 bases; unmatched junction nucleotides: 12. CDR3 length equals 20 residues. The germline gives CDR1 LNHDA, CDR2 SQIVND (reference sequence). The CDR3: CASSIPRGGGLTSGANVLTF. DNA for the CDR3: TGTGCCAGTAGTATACCCCGGGGGGGAGGTTTAACCTCTGGGGCCAACGTCCTGACTTTC.

The genes are TRBV5-1 and TRBJ1-4; D possibly corresponds to TRBD1 (5 bases). This CDR3 is 14 amino acids long. V lost 5 bases and J lost 0, with 8 bases in between. Germline V lookup: CDR1 SGHRS, CDR2 YFSETQ. CDR3 sequence (DNA): TGCGCCAGCAGGCCGGGGGCAACTAATGAAAAACTGTTTTTT. Protein: CASRPGATNEKLFF. The full variable domain, completed using reference TRBV5-1 and TRBJ1-4, is KAGVTQTPRYLIKTRGQQVTLSCSPISGHRSVSWYQQTPGQGLQFLFEYFSETQRNKGNFPGRFSGRQFSNSRSEMNVSTLELGDSALYLCASRPGATNEKLFFGSGTQLSVL.

The chain is built from TRBV6-1 and TRBJ1-1; D perhaps matches TRBD1 (6 bases). There are 15 residues in the CDR3. Trimming removed 3 bases at V and 1 base at J, with 12 bases between. Germline V gene sequence: CDR1 MNHNS, CDR2 SASEGT. CDR3 bases: TGTGCCAGCAGTGAGTCGCAGGGGACGAACACTGAAGCTTTCTTT. Its translation: CASSESQGTNTEAFF.

The chain couples TRBV12-5 to TRBJ1-6; D possibly corresponds to TRBD1 (5 bases). The CDR3 is 16 residues long. Germline V CDR1 and CDR2: LGHNT, FRNRAP. Trimming cost V 0 bases and J 10 bases, with 16 bases left between them. CDR3 coding DNA: TGTGCTAGTGGTTTGGTAGCGGCAGGGCGCCGCTCACCCCTCCACTTT. This gives the protein CASGLVAAGRRSPLHF.

The chain combines TRBV3-1 with TRBJ2-2, with 7 bases fitting TRBD2. The CDR3 is 14 amino acids. Unmatched junction bases numbered 9, after V lost 4 bases and J lost 10 bases. Germline CDR1 and CDR2: LGHDT and YNNKEL (reference sequence). The CDR3 region has the DNA TGTGCCAGCAGCCCCCGGACTAGTATAGAGGAGCTGTTTTTT. It translates to CASSPRTSIEELFF.

This clonotype was detected only a few times. As DNA, the CDR3 is TGTGCCACCGAAGGAGTAGATACGCAGTATTTT. It yields the protein CATEGVDTQYF. This chain connects TRBV24-1 to TRBJ2-3; D not resolved. Germline loops: CDR1 KGHDR, CDR2 SFDVKD. This CDR3 has 11 amino acids. V dropped 9 bases and J dropped 5 bases, with 8 bases sitting between them.

This clonotype was seen a few times. Written as DNA, the CDR3 is TGTGCCAGCAGTCGGTCAGGGGGCGAAAACTATGGCTACACCTTC. It encodes CASSRSGGENYGYTF. J is TRBJ1-2 and V is TRBV12-3 or TRBV12-4, with 8 bases that match TRBD1. The V and J ends lost 5 bases and 2 bases, in that order; junction bases with no gene match: 7. The CDR3 has 15 amino acids.

This clonotype was picked up many times. The CDR3 DNA sequence: TGTGCCAGCAGACCAGGGGGGAACAACGAGCAGTACTTC. Protein product: CASRPGGNNEQYF. J is TRBJ2-7 and V is TRBV27; possibly TRBD1 for D (7 bases). The ends were cut back, 6 bases at V and 5 bases at J, with 14 bases in the middle. The germline V gene has CDR1 MNHEY and CDR2 SMNVEV (reference sequence). This CDR3 spans 13 amino acids.

V and J are TRBV25-1 and TRBJ2-2, with D perhaps matching TRBD1 (6 bases). The germline CDR1 and CDR2 sequences are MGHDK and SYGVNS. The CDR3 totals 14 residues. Trimming shortened V by 8 bases and J by 3 bases, and 13 bases separated the two germline ends. As DNA, the CDR3 is TGTGCCAGCCGAGCCAGGGGCGACACCGGGGAGCTGTTTTTT. As protein: CASRARGDTGELFF.

This clonotype turned up a few times. The chain has TRBV25-1 and TRBJ2-5; D gene unclear. From germline, CDR1 is MGHDK and CDR2 SYGVNS. V was pared by 3 bases and J by 1 base, with 3 bases between. The CDR3 extends over 12 amino acids. CDR3 nucleotides: TGTGCCAGCAGTGACGGCCAAGAGACCCAGTACTTC. It encodes CASSDGQETQYF.

The chain employs TRBV3-1 and TRBJ2-1; TRBD1 or TRBD2 may be the D gene (5 bases each). V gave up 2 bases and J gave up 6 bases, with 14 bases separating them. The CDR3 consists of 15 residues. Germline V gene lookup returns CDR1 LGHDT and CDR2 YNNKEL (reference sequence). The CDR3 coding sequence is TGTGCCAGCAGCCAAACGGGACCAATACGCAATGAGCAGTTCTTC. It encodes CASSQTGPIRNEQFF.

The table lists this clonotype with a few counts. The chain joins TRBV7-2 to TRBJ1-2; perhaps TRBD1 as D (5 bases). Per the germline V gene, CDR1 is SGHTA and CDR2 is FQGNSA. CDR3 length: 16 residues. With 2 bases removed from V and 4 bases from J, the gap between germline ends came to 17 bases. The CDR3 loop reads CASSLRSDAGLYGYTF. CDR3 DNA: TGTGCCAGCAGCTTACGATCGGACGCAGGGCTCTATGGCTACACCTTC.

The chain is built from TRBV9 and TRBJ1-5; D perhaps matches TRBD1 (5 bases). Germline values: CDR1 SGDLS, CDR2 YYNGEE. The CDR3 totals 15 residues. Deletions cut 2 bases from V and 7 bases from J, with 16 bases between. CDR3 bases: TGTGCCAGCAGCGTCTCGGGACTCGGGTACCAGCCCCAGCATTTT. Protein sequence: CASSVSGLGYQPQHF.

This clonotype has just a few counts. The chain uses TRBV12-3 or TRBV12-4 and TRBJ2-7; no clear D gene. V was pared by 3 bases and J by 2 bases, with 11 bases between. The CDR3 is made up of 14 amino acids. In DNA, the CDR3 is TGTGCCAGCAGTTTTGAAGCTGGCACCTACGAGCAGTACTTC. This gives the protein CASSFEAGTYEQYF.

The chain carries TRBV9 and TRBJ1-1; the match to TRBD1 covers 10 bases. CDR3 length: 16 amino acids. The J segment lost 5 bases and the V segment lost 3 bases, leaving 10 bases of the junction unmatched. Germline V gives CDR1 SGDLS, CDR2 YYNGEE. In DNA, the CDR3 is TGTGCCAGCAGCGGGGATTTGACAGGGGGCAGAACTGAAGCTTTCTTT. This translates into CASSGDLTGGRTEAFF. Drawing the rest from reference TRBV9 and TRBJ1-1, the complete variable domain is DSGVTQTPKHLITATGQRVTLRCSPRSGDLSVYWYQQSLDQGLQFLIQYYNGEERAKGNILERFSAQQFPDLHSELNLSSLELGDSALYFCASSGDLTGGRTEAFFGQGTRLTVV.

The V call is TRBV18, the J call TRBJ1-1, with unresolved D. Trimming stripped 1 base from V and 4 bases from J, with 13 bases between. The CDR3 has 15 amino acids. The V gene's germline CDR1 is KGHSH and CDR2 LQKENI. Here the CDR3 DNA reads TGTGCCAGCTCACCACTGGGTACTGATAGCACTGAAGCTTTCTTT. Its translation: CASSPLGTDSTEAFF.

There are a few counts of this clonotype. V usage is TRBV4-2 and J usage is TRBJ1-1; D gene unclear. Trimming took 4 bases from V and 1 from J, leaving 16 bases between them. This CDR3 is 16 amino acids long. CDR1 is LGHNA, CDR2 YNFKEQ, per germline. The CDR3, as DNA: TGTGCCAGCAGCCTATCTCCGTGGGCCCCGAACACTGAAGCTTTCTTT. Its protein is CASSLSPWAPNTEAFF.

The chain couples TRBV5-1 to TRBJ1-1; 9 bases agree with TRBD1. In germline, CDR1 is SGHRS, CDR2 YFSETQ. The CDR3 loop spans 14 amino acids. With V trimmed by 3 bases and J by 3 bases, 3 bases remained unmatched. The CDR3 coding sequence is TGCGCCAGCAGCTGGGGACAGGGCGACACTGAAGCTTTCTTT. Protein: CASSWGQGDTEAFF.

The chain employs TRBV5-6 and TRBJ1-2; D is ambiguous. This CDR3 spans 12 amino acids. Germline loops: CDR1 SGHDT, CDR2 YYEEEE. V was trimmed by 7 bases and J by 9 bases, leaving 16 bases between them. The CDR3 sequence: CASGREGGCYTF. CDR3 nucleotide sequence: TGTGCCAGCGGGCGGGAAGGAGGATGCTACACCTTC. The complete variable domain, with remaining parts taken from reference TRBV5-6 and TRBJ1-2, reads DAGVTQSPTHLIKTRGQQVTLRCSPKSGHDTVSWYQQALGQGPQFIFQYYEEEERQRGNFPDRFSGHQFPNYSSELNVNALLLGDSALYLCASGREGGCYTFGSGTRLTVV.

This clonotype occurred a few times. This chain uses TRBV27 with TRBJ2-3, with TRBD1 matching 9 bases. The CDR3 consists of 16 residues. V was clipped by 3 bases and J by 6 bases; unmatched bases: 10. Germline assignment: CDR1 MNHEY and CDR2 SMNVEV (reference sequence). Here the CDR3 reads CASSFSRQGGRDTQYF. The CDR3, as DNA: TGTGCCAGCAGTTTTTCCAGACAGGGGGGGCGGGATACGCAGTATTTT.